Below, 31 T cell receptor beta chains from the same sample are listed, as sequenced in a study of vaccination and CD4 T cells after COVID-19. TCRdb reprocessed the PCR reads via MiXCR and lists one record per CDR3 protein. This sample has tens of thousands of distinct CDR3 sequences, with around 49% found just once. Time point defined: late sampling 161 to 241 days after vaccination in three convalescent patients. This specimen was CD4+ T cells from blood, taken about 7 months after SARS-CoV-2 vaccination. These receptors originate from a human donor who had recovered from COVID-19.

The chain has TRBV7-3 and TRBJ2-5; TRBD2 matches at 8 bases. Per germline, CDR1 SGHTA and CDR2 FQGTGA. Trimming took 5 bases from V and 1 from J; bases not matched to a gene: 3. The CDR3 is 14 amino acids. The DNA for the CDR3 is TGTGCCAGCAGCCCAACTAGCGGCCAAGAGACCCAGTACTTC. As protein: CASSPTSGQETQYF.

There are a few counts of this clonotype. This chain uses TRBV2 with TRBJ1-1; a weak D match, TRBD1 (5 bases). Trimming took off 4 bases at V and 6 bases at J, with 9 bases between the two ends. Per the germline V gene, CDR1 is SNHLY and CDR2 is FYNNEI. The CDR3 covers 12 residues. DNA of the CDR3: TGTGCCAGCAGTGGATCGGGGGCTGAAGCTTTCTTT. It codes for CASSGSGAEAFF.

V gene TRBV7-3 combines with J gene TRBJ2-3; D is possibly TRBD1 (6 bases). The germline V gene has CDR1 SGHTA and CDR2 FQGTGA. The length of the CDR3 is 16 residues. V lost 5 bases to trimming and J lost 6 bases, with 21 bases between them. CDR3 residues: CASSLSPGQVPDTQYF. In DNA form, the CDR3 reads TGTGCCAGCAGCCTATCTCCGGGACAAGTCCCTGATACGCAGTATTTT. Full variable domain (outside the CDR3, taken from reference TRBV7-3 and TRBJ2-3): GAGVSQTPSNKVTEKGKYVELRCDPISGHTALYWYRQSLGQGPEFLIYFQGTGAADDSGLPNDRFFAVRPEGSVSTLKIQRTERGDSAVYLCASSLSPGQVPDTQYFGPGTRLTVL.

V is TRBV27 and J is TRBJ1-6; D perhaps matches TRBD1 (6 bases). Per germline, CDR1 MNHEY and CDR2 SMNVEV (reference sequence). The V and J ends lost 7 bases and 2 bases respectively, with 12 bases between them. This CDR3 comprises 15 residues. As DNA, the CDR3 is TGTGCCAGCAATTCGCGGGGGCCCTATAATTCACCCCTCCACTTT. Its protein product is CASNSRGPYNSPLHF.

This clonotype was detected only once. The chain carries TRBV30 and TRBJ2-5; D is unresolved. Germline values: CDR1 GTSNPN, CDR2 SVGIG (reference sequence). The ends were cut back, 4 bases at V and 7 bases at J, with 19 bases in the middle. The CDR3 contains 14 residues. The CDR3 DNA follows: TGTGCCTGGACGTTAAGTGGTGACGGGCGGACCCAGTACTTC. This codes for CAWTLSGDGRTQYF. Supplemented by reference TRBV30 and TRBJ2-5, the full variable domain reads SQTIHQWPATLVQPVGSPLSLECTVEGTSNPNLYWYRQAAGRGLQLLFYSVGIGQISSEVPQNLSASRPQDRQFILSSKKLLLSDSGFYLCAWTLSGDGRTQYFGPGTRLLVL.

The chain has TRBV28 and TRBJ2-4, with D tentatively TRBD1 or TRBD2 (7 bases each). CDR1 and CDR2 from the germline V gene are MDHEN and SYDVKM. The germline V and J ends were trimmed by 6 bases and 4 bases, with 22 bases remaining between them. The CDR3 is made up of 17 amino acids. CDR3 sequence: CASSSPSRGGNKNIQYF. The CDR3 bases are TGTGCCAGCAGCTCCCCCTCCAGGGGGGGGAATAAAAACATTCAGTACTTC.

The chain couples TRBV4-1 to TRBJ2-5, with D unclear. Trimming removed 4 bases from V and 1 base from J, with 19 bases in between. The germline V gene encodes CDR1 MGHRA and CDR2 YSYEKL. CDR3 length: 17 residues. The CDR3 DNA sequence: TGCGCCAGCAGCCCACCCCTTCCCGCCAGAGCCCAAGAGACCCAGTACTTC. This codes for CASSPPLPARAQETQYF.

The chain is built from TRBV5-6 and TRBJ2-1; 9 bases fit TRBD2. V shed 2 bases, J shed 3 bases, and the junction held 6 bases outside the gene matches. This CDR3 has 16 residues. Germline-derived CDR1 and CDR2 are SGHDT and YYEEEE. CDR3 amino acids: CASSFDSGRGYNEQFF. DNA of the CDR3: TGTGCCAGCAGCTTCGATAGCGGGAGAGGCTACAATGAGCAGTTCTTC.

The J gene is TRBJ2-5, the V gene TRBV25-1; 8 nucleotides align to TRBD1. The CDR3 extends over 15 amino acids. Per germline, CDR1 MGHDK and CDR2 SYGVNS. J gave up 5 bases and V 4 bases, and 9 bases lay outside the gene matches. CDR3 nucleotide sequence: TGTGCCAGCAGTGCGAGGACAGGGCTGGGGGAGACCCAGTACTTC. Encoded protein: CASSARTGLGETQYF.

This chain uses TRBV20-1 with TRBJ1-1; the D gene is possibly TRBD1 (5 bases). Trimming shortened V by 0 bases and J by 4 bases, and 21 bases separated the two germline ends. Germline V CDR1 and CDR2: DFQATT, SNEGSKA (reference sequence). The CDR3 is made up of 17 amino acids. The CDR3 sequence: CSARDEALGRGTTEAFF. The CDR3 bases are TGCAGTGCTAGAGATGAGGCCCTAGGTAGAGGGACCACTGAAGCTTTCTTT.

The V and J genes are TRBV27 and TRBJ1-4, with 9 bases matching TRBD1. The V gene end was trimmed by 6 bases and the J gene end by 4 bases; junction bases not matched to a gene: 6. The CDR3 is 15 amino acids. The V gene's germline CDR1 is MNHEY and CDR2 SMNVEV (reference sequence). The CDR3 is CASRDRGTGNEKLFF. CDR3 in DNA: TGTGCCAGCAGGGACAGGGGAACGGGTAATGAAAAACTGTTTTTT.

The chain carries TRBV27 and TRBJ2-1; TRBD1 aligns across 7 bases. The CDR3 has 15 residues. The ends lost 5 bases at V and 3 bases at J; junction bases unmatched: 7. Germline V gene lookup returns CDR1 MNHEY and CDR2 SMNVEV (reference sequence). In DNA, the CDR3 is TGTGCCAGCAGTGAGTTAGGACAGGACTACAATGAGCAGTTCTTC. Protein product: CASSELGQDYNEQFF.

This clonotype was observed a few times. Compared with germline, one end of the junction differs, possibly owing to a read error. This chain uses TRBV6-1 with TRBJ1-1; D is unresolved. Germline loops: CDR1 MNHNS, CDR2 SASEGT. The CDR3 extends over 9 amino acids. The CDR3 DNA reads TGTGCCAGCAAAACACACGGACTCTTT. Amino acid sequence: CASKTHGLF.

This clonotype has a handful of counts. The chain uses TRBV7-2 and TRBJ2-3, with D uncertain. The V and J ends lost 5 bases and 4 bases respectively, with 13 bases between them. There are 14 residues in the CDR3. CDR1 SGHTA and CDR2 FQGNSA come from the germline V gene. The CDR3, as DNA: TGTGCCAGCAGCCCGATGGTAGGCCCAGATACGCAGTATTTT. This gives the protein CASSPMVGPDTQYF.

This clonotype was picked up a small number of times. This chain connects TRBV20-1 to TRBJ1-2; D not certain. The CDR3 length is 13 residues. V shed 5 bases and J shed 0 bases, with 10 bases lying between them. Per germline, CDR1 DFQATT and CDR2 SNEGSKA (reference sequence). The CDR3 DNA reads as TGCAGTGCTGAGGACGGTGCTAACTATGGCTACACCTTC. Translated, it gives CSAEDGANYGYTF.

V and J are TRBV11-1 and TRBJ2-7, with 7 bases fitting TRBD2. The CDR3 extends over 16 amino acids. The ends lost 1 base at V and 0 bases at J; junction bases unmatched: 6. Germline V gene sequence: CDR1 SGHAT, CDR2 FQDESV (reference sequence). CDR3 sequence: CASSLGSSGISYEQYF. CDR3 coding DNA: TGTGCCAGCAGCTTAGGTTCTAGCGGAATCTCCTACGAGCAGTACTTC.

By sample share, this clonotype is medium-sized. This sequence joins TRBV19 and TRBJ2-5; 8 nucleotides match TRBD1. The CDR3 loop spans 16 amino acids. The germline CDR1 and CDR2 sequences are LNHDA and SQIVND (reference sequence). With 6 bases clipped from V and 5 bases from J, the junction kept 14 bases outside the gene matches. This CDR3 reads CASSKPSGGGKETQYF. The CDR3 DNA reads TGTGCCAGTAGCAAACCCTCAGGGGGCGGAAAGGAGACCCAGTACTTC.

The CDR3: CASSQGTSGSGANVLTF. DNA of the CDR3: TGCGCCAGCAGCCAAGGGACTAGCGGCTCTGGGGCCAACGTCCTGACTTTC. V is TRBV4-3 and J is TRBJ2-6, with 10 bases that match TRBD2. This CDR3 comprises 17 residues. With 1 base clipped from V and 0 bases from J, the junction kept 0 bases outside the gene matches. Germline CDR1 LGHNA, CDR2 YSLEER.

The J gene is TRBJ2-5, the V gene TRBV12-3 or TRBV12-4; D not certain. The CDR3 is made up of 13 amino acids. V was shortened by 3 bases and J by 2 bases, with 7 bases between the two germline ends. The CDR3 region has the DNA TGTGCCAGCAGTTTTAACAGTCAAGAGACCCAGTACTTC. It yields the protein CASSFNSQETQYF.

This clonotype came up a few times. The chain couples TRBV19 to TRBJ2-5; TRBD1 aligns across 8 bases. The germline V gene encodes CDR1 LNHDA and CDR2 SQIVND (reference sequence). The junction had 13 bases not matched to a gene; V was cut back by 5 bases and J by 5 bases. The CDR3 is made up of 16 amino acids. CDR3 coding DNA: TGTGCCAGTAGTCCAAGCAGGGGGCTGGATCAGGAGACCCAGTACTTC. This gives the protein CASSPSRGLDQETQYF.

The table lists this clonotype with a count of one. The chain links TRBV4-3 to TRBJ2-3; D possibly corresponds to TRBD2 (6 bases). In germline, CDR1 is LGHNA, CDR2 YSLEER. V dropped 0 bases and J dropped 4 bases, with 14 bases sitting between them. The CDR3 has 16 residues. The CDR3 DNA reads TGCGCCAGCAGCCAAGACGTCGGGAGTGTTTCAGATACGCAGTATTTT. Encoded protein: CASSQDVGSVSDTQYF.

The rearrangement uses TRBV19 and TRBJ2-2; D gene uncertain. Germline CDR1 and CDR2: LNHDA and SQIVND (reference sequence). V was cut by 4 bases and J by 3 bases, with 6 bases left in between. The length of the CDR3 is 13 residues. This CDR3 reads CASSRADTGELFF. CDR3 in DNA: TGTGCCAGTAGTAGGGCAGACACCGGGGAGCTGTTTTTT.

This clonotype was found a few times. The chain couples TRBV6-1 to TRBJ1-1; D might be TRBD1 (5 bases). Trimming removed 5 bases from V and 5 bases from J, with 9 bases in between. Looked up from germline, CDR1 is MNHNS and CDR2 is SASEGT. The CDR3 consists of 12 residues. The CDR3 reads CASSPGVTEAFF. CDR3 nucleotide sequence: TGTGCCAGCAGTCCGGGGGTGACTGAAGCTTTCTTT.

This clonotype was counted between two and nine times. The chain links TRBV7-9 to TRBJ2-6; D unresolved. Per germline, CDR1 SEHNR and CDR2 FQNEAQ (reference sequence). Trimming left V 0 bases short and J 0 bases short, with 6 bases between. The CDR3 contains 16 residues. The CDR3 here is CASSLARASGANVLTF. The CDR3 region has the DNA TGTGCCAGCAGCTTAGCCCGAGCCTCTGGGGCCAACGTCCTGACTTTC.

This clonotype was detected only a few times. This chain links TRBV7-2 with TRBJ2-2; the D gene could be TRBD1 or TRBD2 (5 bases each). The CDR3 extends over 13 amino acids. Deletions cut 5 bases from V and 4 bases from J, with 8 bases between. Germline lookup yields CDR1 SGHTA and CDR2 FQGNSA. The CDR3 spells CASSPGPTGELFF. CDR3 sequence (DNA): TGTGCCAGCAGCCCGGGACCCACCGGGGAGCTGTTTTTT.

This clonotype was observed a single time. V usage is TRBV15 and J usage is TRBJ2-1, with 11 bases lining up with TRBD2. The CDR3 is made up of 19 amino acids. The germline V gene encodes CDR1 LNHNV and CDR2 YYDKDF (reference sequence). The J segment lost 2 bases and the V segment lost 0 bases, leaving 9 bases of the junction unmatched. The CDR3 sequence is CATSREAKDSGRAYNEQFF. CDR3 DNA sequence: TGTGCCACCAGCAGAGAAGCCAAAGATAGCGGGAGGGCCTACAATGAGCAGTTCTTC.

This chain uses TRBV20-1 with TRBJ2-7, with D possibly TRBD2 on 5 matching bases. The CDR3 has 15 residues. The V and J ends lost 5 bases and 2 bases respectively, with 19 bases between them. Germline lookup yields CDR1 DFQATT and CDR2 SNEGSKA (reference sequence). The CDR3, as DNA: TGCAGTGCTTCAAATACCGGGGAGATCACCTACGAGCAGTACTTC. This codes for CSASNTGEITYEQYF.

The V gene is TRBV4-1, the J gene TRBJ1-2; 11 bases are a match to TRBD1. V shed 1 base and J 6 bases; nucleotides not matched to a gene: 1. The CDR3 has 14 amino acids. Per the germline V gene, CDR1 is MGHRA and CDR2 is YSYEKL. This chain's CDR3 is CASSQGTGGHGYTF. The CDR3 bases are TGCGCCAGCAGCCAAGGGACAGGGGGCCATGGCTACACCTTC.

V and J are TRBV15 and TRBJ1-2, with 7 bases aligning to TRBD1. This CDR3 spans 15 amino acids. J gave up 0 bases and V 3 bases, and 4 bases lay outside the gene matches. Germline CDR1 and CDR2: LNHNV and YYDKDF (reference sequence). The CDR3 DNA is TGTGCCACCAGCAGGAATACAGGGGCTAACTATGGCTACACCTTC. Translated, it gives CATSRNTGANYGYTF.

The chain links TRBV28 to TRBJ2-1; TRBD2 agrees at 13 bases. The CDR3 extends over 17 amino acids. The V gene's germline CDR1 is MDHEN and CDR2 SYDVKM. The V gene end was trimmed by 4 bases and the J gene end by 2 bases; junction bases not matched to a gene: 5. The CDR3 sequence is CASSSGLAGVAYNEQFF. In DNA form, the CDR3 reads TGTGCCAGCAGTTCTGGACTAGCGGGAGTAGCCTACAATGAGCAGTTCTTC.

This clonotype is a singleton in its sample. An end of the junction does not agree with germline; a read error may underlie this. The CDR3 DNA is TGTGCCAGCAGCTTTGACAGGAGAGGGACCCAGTACTTC. As protein: CASSFDRRGTQYF. This chain links TRBV5-3 with TRBJ2-5; D might be TRBD1 (6 bases). TRBV5-3 is flagged as an ORF with uncertain function. The CDR3 is 13 amino acids.